These 17 T cell receptor beta chains share one sample of origin, sequenced in a study of early T cells in non-severe SARS-CoV-2 infection. TCRdb re-derived calls from the 5' RACE reads in MiXCR, one entry per CDR3 protein. This sample has around 40,000 distinct CDR3 sequences; under 8% occur once, and the top ten carry under 7.5%. The sample consisted of whole blood. These receptors originate from an adult who was a healthcare worker with PCR-confirmed SARS-CoV-2 infection or an uninfected control (not recorded which).

This clonotype has ten or more counts. The chain is built from TRBV6-5 and TRBJ1-2; no reliable D call. The CDR3 sequence is 14 residues long. Deletions cut 0 bases from V and 8 bases from J, with 13 bases between. Per germline, CDR1 MNHEY and CDR2 SVGAGI. CDR3 nucleotide sequence: TGTGCCAGCAGTTACTCGATTTCCTTGGGAGGCTACACCTTC. Its protein product is CASSYSISLGGYTF.

The table lists this clonotype with many counts. The chain is built from TRBV10-3 and TRBJ2-1; D is unresolved. V was pared by 3 bases and J by 2 bases, with 11 bases between. The V gene's germline CDR1 is ENHRY and CDR2 SYGVKD. The CDR3 loop spans 15 amino acids. CDR3 region: CAISEGFVAYNEQFF. The CDR3 DNA reads TGTGCCATCAGTGAAGGATTTGTGGCCTACAATGAGCAGTTCTTC.

This clonotype was detected ten times or more. V usage is TRBV5-1 and J usage is TRBJ1-5; no firm D call. Germline lookup yields CDR1 SGHRS and CDR2 YFSETQ. The CDR3 runs to 14 residues. V lost 3 bases to trimming and J lost 2 bases, with 9 bases between them. For the CDR3, the DNA is TGCGCCAGCAGCTCGGGTGATGGCAATCAGCCCCAGCATTTT. This encodes CASSSGDGNQPQHF.

This clonotype was counted many times. The chain employs TRBV28 and TRBJ1-2, with D uncertain. Germline V gene lookup returns CDR1 MDHEN and CDR2 SYDVKM. The CDR3 runs to 11 residues. V lost 6 bases, J lost 8 bases, and 10 bases lay in between. CDR3 DNA: TGTGCCAGCAGCCTTAGTAGAGGCTACACCTTC. As protein: CASSLSRGYTF.

The CDR3 region has the DNA TGTGCCAGCAGCGGACACAACACCCCCCACGAGCAGTACTTC. Its protein product is CASSGHNTPHEQYF. V gene TRBV28 combines with J gene TRBJ2-7; possibly TRBD1 for D (5 bases). Trimming pared 6 bases from V and 5 bases from J, leaving 17 bases between. The germline gives CDR1 MDHEN, CDR2 SYDVKM. The CDR3 extends over 14 amino acids.

This clonotype was seen ten or more times. This rearrangement joins TRBV18 to TRBJ2-3; 7 bases line up with TRBD1. The CDR3 totals 15 residues. The V segment lost 3 bases and the J segment 2 bases; nucleotides outside the gene matches: 5. The V gene's germline CDR1 is KGHSH and CDR2 LQKENI. The CDR3: CASSPLTGATDTQYF. The DNA of the CDR3 is TGTGCCAGCTCACCGCTCACAGGGGCCACAGATACGCAGTATTTT.

This clonotype was picked up a small number of times. This chain uses TRBV20-1 with TRBJ2-7, with D hard to call. The germline V gene encodes CDR1 DFQATT and CDR2 SNEGSKA (reference sequence). The CDR3 totals 12 residues. Between the trimmed V and J ends, which lost 0 bases and 6 bases, there was a span of 9 bases. The CDR3 protein is CSARDGVAEQYF. For the CDR3, the DNA is TGCAGTGCTAGAGATGGGGTCGCCGAGCAGTACTTC.

The chain employs TRBV21-1 and TRBJ2-3; the D segment call TRBD2 is taken from the table without a DNA check. TRBV21-1 is a recognized pseudogene. The CDR3 is 17 amino acids. CDR3 protein: CASSKVRGEVGTDTQYF. In nucleotides, the CDR3 is TGTGCCAGCAGCAAAGTTCGGGGGGAGGTGGGCACAGATACGCAGTATTTT.

This clonotype was detected only a few times. V and J are TRBV30 and TRBJ2-2, with 13 positions matching TRBD2. CDR1 GTSNPN and CDR2 SVGIG come from the germline V gene (reference sequence). The V segment lost 5 bases and the J segment 5 bases; nucleotides outside the gene matches: 2. The CDR3 contains 14 residues. CDR3 nucleotides: TGTGCCTGGGGGGGACTAGCGGGAACCGGGGAGCTGTTTTTT. Translating it yields CAWGGLAGTGELFF.

This clonotype was recorded a few times. The chain is built from TRBV20-1 and TRBJ1-2, with a weak D call TRBD1 (5 bases). Per the germline V gene, CDR1 is DFQATT and CDR2 is SNEGSKA (reference sequence). Trimming pared 3 bases from V and 4 bases from J, leaving 12 bases between. This CDR3 has 13 amino acids. The CDR3 is CSARRQRPYGYTF. CDR3 in DNA: TGCAGTGCTAGGAGACAGAGACCCTATGGCTACACCTTC.

This clonotype was seen repeatedly, ten times or more. V and J are TRBV18 and TRBJ2-7; 7 nucleotides align to TRBD1. J lost 6 bases, V lost 2 bases, and 7 bases had no gene match. CDR1 is KGHSH and CDR2 is LQKENI in the germline V gene. The CDR3 sequence is 14 residues long. CDR3 residues: CASSPGQVIGEQYF. The CDR3 nucleotides are TGTGCCAGCTCACCAGGACAGGTGATAGGCGAGCAGTACTTC.

This clonotype appeared many times. V and J are TRBV4-2 and TRBJ2-5, with D unclear. V was trimmed by 4 bases and J by 2 bases, leaving 8 bases between them. Germline V gene lookup returns CDR1 LGHNA and CDR2 YNFKEQ. The length of the CDR3 is 13 residues. CDR3 sequence: CASSRSEQETQYF. The CDR3 DNA sequence: TGTGCCAGCAGCCGGTCGGAACAAGAGACCCAGTACTTC.

Note on this clonotype: This clone may be a read error of a much larger clone one base away. This chain joins TRBV20-1 and TRBJ2-7; 10 bases align to TRBD2. The CDR3 has 13 residues. Germline CDR1 and CDR2: DFQATT and SNEGSKA (reference sequence). CDR3 coding DNA: TGCAGTGCTACTAGCGGGAGCCCTGGCGAGCAGCACTTC. This sequence encodes CSATSGSPGEQHF.

Ten or more counts support this clonotype. The chain uses TRBV12-5 and TRBJ2-1; 11 positions agree with TRBD2. Germline lookup yields CDR1 LGHNT and CDR2 FRNRAP. The CDR3 runs to 17 residues. The J segment lost 0 bases and the V segment lost 3 bases, leaving 4 bases of the junction unmatched. Here the CDR3 reads CASGLQGTSGSYNEQFF. CDR3 nucleotide sequence: TGTGCTAGTGGTTTACAAGGGACTAGCGGCTCCTACAATGAGCAGTTCTTC. Full variable domain (outside the CDR3, taken from reference TRBV12-5 and TRBJ2-1): DARVTQTPRHKVTEMGQEVTMRCQPILGHNTVFWYRQTMMQGLELLAYFRNRAPLDDSGMPKDRFSAEMPDATLATLKIQPSEPRDSAVYFCASGLQGTSGSYNEQFFGPGTRLTVL.

The table lists this clonotype with many counts. CDR3 loop: CASSPQGGREKLFF. The DNA for the CDR3 is TGTGCCAGCAGTCCACAGGGTGGTCGAGAAAAACTGTTTTTT. This chain connects TRBV28 to TRBJ1-4; possibly TRBD1 for D (6 bases). The germline gives CDR1 MDHEN, CDR2 SYDVKM. Trimming removed 5 bases from V and 8 bases from J, with 15 bases in between. The CDR3 has 14 residues.

This clonotype was recorded at least ten times. The chain combines TRBV28 with TRBJ2-1, with 14 bases matching TRBD2. After removal of 3 bases from V and 0 bases from J, the junction contained 4 bases not matched to a gene. Germline values: CDR1 MDHEN, CDR2 SYDVKM. The CDR3 spans 18 residues. The CDR3 bases are TGTGCCAGCAGTTTTCCGACTAGCGGGAGGGGCTCCTACAATGAGCAGTTCTTC. This translates into CASSFPTSGRGSYNEQFF.

The chain employs TRBV24-1 and TRBJ2-1, with TRBD2 matching 7 bases. The germline V gene has CDR1 KGHDR and CDR2 SFDVKD. CDR3 size: 15 residues. With V trimmed by 4 bases and J by 1 base, 3 bases remained unmatched. The CDR3 sequence: CATSDGTTSYNEQFF. As DNA, the CDR3 is TGTGCCACCAGTGACGGGACTACTTCCTACAATGAGCAGTTCTTC.